These 30 T cell receptor beta chains were sequenced from one sample in a study of blood T cell repertoires in COVID-19. This table comes from immunoSEQ multiplex PCR, and its TCRdb copy is limited to in-frame clones, with some not included. This table holds under 300,000 clones, roughly 90% found once. Sequenced: peripheral blood. These TCRs come from a woman in her 30s with active or convalescent COVID-19.

This chain joins TRBV10-3 and TRBJ2-7; D remains unclear. The V end lost 0 bases, the J end lost 0 bases, and 6 bases lay between the germline ends. Germline loops: CDR1 ENHRY, CDR2 SYGVKD. The CDR3 has 14 residues. The CDR3 loop is CAISESRGSYEQYF. As DNA, the CDR3 is TGTGCCATCAGTGAGTCACGAGGCTCCTACGAGCAGTACTTC.

This chain uses TRBV9 with TRBJ1-3, with 8 bases matching TRBD1. This CDR3 has 17 residues. V lost 3 bases, J lost 2 bases, and 10 bases stayed unmatched. The V gene's germline CDR1 is SGDLS and CDR2 YYNGEE. CDR3 coding DNA: TGTGCCAGCAGCGAGGGGGACAGGAATTGGCCTGGAAACACCATATATTTT. Protein product: CASSEGDRNWPGNTIYF.

This sequence joins TRBV7-2 and TRBJ2-7; 10 nucleotides match TRBD1. The V gene end was trimmed by 5 bases and the J gene end by 5 bases; junction bases not matched to a gene: 6. The CDR3 spans 14 residues. CDR1 is SGHTA, CDR2 FQGNSA, per germline. The CDR3 sequence: CASSKRGTGDEQYF. For the CDR3, the DNA is TGTGCCAGCAGCAAAAGAGGGACAGGGGACGAGCAGTACTTC.

This clone was seen more than once but under ten times. The chain uses TRBV3-1 (or the pseudogene TRBV3-2) and TRBJ2-6, with D unclear. Germline-derived CDR1 and CDR2 are LGHDT and YNNKEL (reference sequence). Deletions cut 1 base from V and 15 bases from J, with 16 bases between. This CDR3 is 14 amino acids long. Here the CDR3 reads CASSQVSAPPTLTF. CDR3 in DNA: TGTGCCAGCAGCCAAGTGTCTGCGCCCCCCACCCTGACTTTC.

The chain is built from TRBV9 and TRBJ2-1, with 7 bases that match TRBD2. V lost 2 bases to trimming and J lost 0 bases; unmatched junction nucleotides: 2. Germline V lookup: CDR1 SGDLS, CDR2 YYNGEE. This CDR3 spans 15 amino acids. Written as DNA, the CDR3 is TGTGCCAGCAGCGTCAGCGGGATCTCCTACAATGAGCAGTTCTTC. As protein: CASSVSGISYNEQFF.

This clone was observed a single time. The genes are TRBV4-2 and TRBJ2-3; 9 bases line up with TRBD2. The V segment lost 8 bases and the J segment 4 bases; nucleotides outside the gene matches: 10. CDR3 size: 15 residues. Per the germline V gene, CDR1 is LGHNA and CDR2 is YNFKEQ. In nucleotides, the CDR3 is TGTGCCAGCTACCGGGGCGGGGGGGCCCCAGATACGCAGTATTTT. This gives the protein CASYRGGGAPDTQYF.

The CDR3 protein is CASSLGQGYNSPLHF. The DNA for the CDR3 is TGTGCCAGCAGTTTGGGACAGGGTTATAATTCACCCCTCCACTTT. The gene calls are TRBV28 and TRBJ1-6; TRBD1 agrees at 9 bases. The junction had 1 base not matched to a gene; V was cut back by 3 bases and J by 4 bases. The CDR3 runs to 15 residues. The V gene's germline CDR1 is MDHEN and CDR2 SYDVKM.

In its sample, this clone was seen once. The chain links TRBV2 to TRBJ2-2; 12 nucleotides align to TRBD1. Germline trimming cut 4 bases from V and 4 bases from J; bases unmatched to any gene: 10. This CDR3 comprises 18 residues. Germline CDR1 is SNHLY and CDR2 is FYNNEI. The DNA for the CDR3 is TGTGCCAGCAGTGGGGACAGGGGGCCTCGACCGGGCACCGGGGAGCTGTTTTTT. Its translation: CASSGDRGPRPGTGELFF.

V and J are TRBV6-5 and TRBJ1-1, with D unclear. This CDR3 region has 16 residues. V was clipped by 0 bases and J by 1 base, with 12 bases between them. The germline V gene encodes CDR1 MNHEY and CDR2 SVGAGI. Here the CDR3 reads CASSYSVGFRNTEAFF. In nucleotides, the CDR3 is TGTGCCAGCAGTTACTCGGTCGGGTTTCGGAACACTGAAGCTTTCTTT.

This rearrangement joins TRBV21-1 to TRBJ2-7; TRBD2, as called in the table, went unchecked against the DNA. TRBV21-1 is listed as a pseudogene. This CDR3 spans 15 amino acids. The CDR3 sequence is CASSPGTRRVSEQYF. CDR3 coding DNA: TGTGCCAGCAGCCCTGGGACTAGGCGAGTCTCCGAGCAGTACTTC.

The gene calls are TRBV7-3 and TRBJ1-2; 7 bases line up with TRBD1. The junction had 17 bases not matched to a gene; V was cut back by 5 bases and J by 2 bases. The CDR3 is 18 amino acids. Germline assignment: CDR1 SGHTA and CDR2 FQGTGA. DNA of the CDR3: TGTGCCAGCAGCCTCCCTAGTTCCCGGGACAGTTTAAACTATGGCTACACCTTC. This translates into CASSLPSSRDSLNYGYTF.

The chain employs TRBV3-1 (or the pseudogene TRBV3-2) and TRBJ1-1, with TRBD1 identical over 9 bases. This CDR3 is built from 16 residues. V dropped 4 bases and J dropped 0; count of bases not matched to a gene: 6. Germline V gives CDR1 LGHDT, CDR2 YNNKEL (reference sequence). In DNA form, the CDR3 reads TGTGCCAGCAGCCCCGACAGGGGGAACATGAACACTGAAGCTTTCTTT. Protein sequence: CASSPDRGNMNTEAFF.

V usage is TRBV10-3 and J usage is TRBJ1-6; D not certain. Germline loops: CDR1 ENHRY, CDR2 SYGVKD. V gave up 3 bases and J gave up 5 bases, with 11 bases separating them. CDR3 length: 15 amino acids. The CDR3 region has the DNA TGTGCCATCAGTGAACGCAATCTAAATAATTCACCCCTCCACTTT. It specifies CAISERNLNNSPLHF.

The chain has TRBV2 and TRBJ1-1; TRBD1 matches 8 bases. The J segment lost 11 bases and the V segment lost 7 bases, leaving 6 bases of the junction unmatched. The germline V gene has CDR1 SNHLY and CDR2 FYNNEI. The CDR3 runs to 11 residues. The CDR3 DNA follows: TGTGCCAGCAATTTACAGGGGGTGGCTTTCTTT. Translation: CASNLQGVAFF.

In its sample, this clone was seen a few times. This rearrangement joins TRBV6-2 or TRBV6-3 to TRBJ1-5; a possible D gene is TRBD1 (6 bases). Trimming pared 4 bases from V and 5 bases from J, leaving 12 bases between. CDR1 and CDR2 (germline): MNHEY, SVGEGT. This CDR3 is 14 amino acids long. CDR3 sequence reads: CASSSGTGHQPQHF. In DNA form, the CDR3 reads TGTGCCAGCAGTTCGGGAACAGGGCATCAGCCCCAGCATTTT.

This chain links TRBV7-9 with TRBJ1-5; D is ambiguous. With 1 base removed from V and 4 bases from J, the gap between germline ends came to 11 bases. The CDR3 is 15 residues long. Germline V gives CDR1 SEHNR, CDR2 FQNEAQ (reference sequence). The CDR3, as DNA: TGTGCCAGCAGCTTAGGAGGAGCAAGTAATCAGCCCCAGCATTTT. Translated, it gives CASSLGGASNQPQHF.

Here the CDR3 reads CASGRAGYNEQFF. The DNA for the CDR3 is TGTGCCAGCGGAAGGGCGGGGTACAATGAGCAGTTCTTC. The chain links TRBV11-3 to TRBJ2-1, with D possibly being TRBD2 (6 bases). Deletions cut 8 bases from V and 4 bases from J, with 12 bases between. Germline assignment: CDR1 SGHNT and CDR2 YENEEA. CDR3 length equals 13 residues.

This chain joins TRBV5-4 and TRBJ1-2; a weak D match, TRBD1 (6 bases). CDR1 is SGHNT, CDR2 YYREEE, per germline (reference sequence). This CDR3 comprises 16 residues. V was cut by 4 bases and J by 2 bases, with 18 bases left in between. The DNA of the CDR3 is TGTGCCAGCAGCCCGGGGCTTTCCGGACAGAACTATGGCTACACCTTC. Its protein product is CASSPGLSGQNYGYTF. The full variable domain, completed using reference TRBV5-4 and TRBJ1-2, is ETGVTQSPTHLIKTRGQQVTLRCSSQSGHNTVSWYQQALGQGPQFIFQYYREEENGRGNFPPRFSGLQFPNYSSELNVNALELDDSALYLCASSPGLSGQNYGYTFGSGTRLTVV.

The CDR3, as DNA: TGTGCCAGCAGCGTAGGTGGCGGTTTTAACTATGGCTACACCTTC. Translation gives CASSVGGGFNYGYTF. The chain employs TRBV9 and TRBJ1-2, with no clear D. The CDR3 has 15 amino acids. The germline gives CDR1 SGDLS, CDR2 YYNGEE. V shed 0 bases and J shed 1 base, with 10 bases lying between them.

V usage is TRBV3-1 (or the pseudogene TRBV3-2) and J usage is TRBJ1-6; the D is unclear. The germline CDR1 and CDR2 sequences are LGHDT and YNNKEL (reference sequence). The CDR3 contains 21 residues. The V end was cut by 0 bases, the J end by 7 bases, with 28 bases between. The CDR3 spells CASSQDRGKTIIGSLNSPLHF. Written as DNA, the CDR3 is TGTGCCAGCAGCCAAGATCGGGGAAAGACTATCATAGGTTCTTTGAATTCACCCCTCCACTTT.

The chain has TRBV12-3 or TRBV12-4 and TRBJ2-5, with 7 bases identical to TRBD1. The CDR3 covers 13 residues. Unmatched junction bases numbered 5, after V lost 6 bases and J lost 4 bases. The CDR3 DNA is TGTGCCAGCAGGCCAGGGGGAGTAGAGACCCAGTACTTC. Its translation is CASRPGGVETQYF.

CDR3 nucleotide sequence: TGTGCCAGTAGTATAGGGGCGGGGGCTGAGCAGCCCCAGCATTTT. Amino acid sequence: CASSIGAGAEQPQHF. The V gene is TRBV19, the J gene TRBJ1-5, with D tentatively TRBD1 (6 bases). The CDR3 contains 15 residues. Germline V gene lookup returns CDR1 LNHDA and CDR2 SQIVND (reference sequence). V gave up 1 base and J gave up 7 bases, with 14 bases separating them.

This clone was counted a single time. The chain employs TRBV19 and TRBJ1-5; tentatively, D is TRBD1 (6 bases). The CDR3 has 16 residues. V lost 3 bases to trimming and J lost 1 base, with 13 bases between them. Germline assignment: CDR1 LNHDA and CDR2 SQIVND (reference sequence). CDR3 loop: CASSISPGASNQPQHF. The CDR3, as DNA: TGTGCCAGTAGTATCTCCCCAGGGGCAAGCAATCAGCCCCAGCATTTT.

Regarding this clone: Because the CDR3 is missing its conserved closing phenylalanine or tryptophan, this is likely a read error. It is unclear where the CDR3 begins or ends on the DNA, so no DNA is shown, and the CDR3 is as TCRdb lists it. The rearrangement joins TRBV7-3 to TRBJ2-7; TRBD1 reflects the table's D call only, with no check against the DNA. Germline CDR1 SGHTA, CDR2 FQGTGA. The CDR3 numbers 14 amino acids, ends counted. The chain's CDR3 is CASSLKGVTTGPLY.

This sequence joins TRBV19 and TRBJ1-5; 9 bases fit TRBD1. Trimming took 3 bases from V and 3 from J; bases not matched to a gene: 3. The V gene's germline CDR1 is LNHDA and CDR2 SQIVND (reference sequence). The CDR3 consists of 15 residues. The CDR3 protein is CASSMDRGYNQPQHF. For the CDR3, the DNA is TGTGCCAGTAGTATGGACAGGGGATACAATCAGCCCCAGCATTTT. Together with reference TRBV19 and TRBJ1-5, the CDR3 gives the full variable domain: DGGITQSPKYLFRKEGQNVTLSCEQNLNHDAMYWYRQDPGQGLRLIYYSQIVNDFQKGDIAEGYSVSREKKESFPLTVTSAQKNPTAFYLCASSMDRGYNQPQHFGDGTRLSIL.

The V gene is TRBV2, the J gene TRBJ2-3; 7 bases are shared with TRBD2. Unmatched junction bases numbered 10, after V lost 2 bases and J lost 5 bases. In germline, CDR1 is SNHLY, CDR2 FYNNEI. The length of the CDR3 is 16 residues. The DNA of the CDR3 is TGTGCCAGCAGTGAAAGGCTGGGAGGGCCGTTAGATACGCAGTATTTT. Amino acids: CASSERLGGPLDTQYF.

The chain combines TRBV19 with TRBJ1-4; D might be TRBD1 (5 bases). CDR1 LNHDA and CDR2 SQIVND come from the germline V gene (reference sequence). Trimming took 4 bases from V and 4 from J, leaving 13 bases between them. The CDR3 contains 15 residues. The CDR3 here is CASSTPGGGNEKLFF. CDR3 coding DNA: TGTGCCAGTAGTACCCCCGGGGGGGGTAATGAAAAACTGTTTTTT.

The V and J genes are TRBV5-6 and TRBJ1-2, with TRBD1 matching 8 bases. The V and J ends lost 6 bases and 4 bases, in that order; junction bases with no gene match: 11. This CDR3 is built from 15 residues. The germline V gene has CDR1 SGHDT and CDR2 YYEEEE. CDR3 in DNA: TGTGCCAGCACGCGTTGGACAGGGCTACCCTATGGCTACACCTTC. Translated, it gives CASTRWTGLPYGYTF.

The J gene is TRBJ2-7, the V gene TRBV13, with 7 bases that match TRBD2. The CDR3 loop spans 15 amino acids. Germline trimming cut 5 bases from V and 2 bases from J; bases unmatched to any gene: 9. The germline V gene has CDR1 PRHDT and CDR2 FYEKMQ (reference sequence). The CDR3 here is CASSPASGAPYEQYF. CDR3 DNA sequence: TGTGCCAGCAGCCCCGCCAGCGGGGCCCCCTACGAGCAGTACTTC.

Only a few counts were recorded for this clone. This rearrangement joins TRBV24-1 to TRBJ2-1; 8 nucleotides line up with TRBD2. This CDR3 contains 16 residues. Looked up from germline, CDR1 is KGHDR and CDR2 is SFDVKD. V shed 3 bases and J 5 bases; nucleotides not matched to a gene: 8. CDR3 in amino acids: CATSDDRGGRHNEQFF. The CDR3 nucleotides read TGTGCCACCAGTGATGACCGGGGGGGCCGCCACAATGAGCAGTTCTTC.